One T cell receptor (beta chain) is described in this entry. Clinical history reported by participants formed the basis on which cohorts were assigned. Recovered status in Cohort 3 required two negative PCRs, clearance, or symptom resolution. The source of the sample is a study of blood T cell repertoires in COVID-19. Study summary: Both acute and convalescent COVID-19 samples were obtained from the United States, Italy and Spain.

Sequenced by immunoSEQ multiplex PCR; TCRdb stores in-frame clones only, minus some. In the table there are 200,000 to 250,000 clones, 70% to 90% of which are singletons. CDR3 length: 15 residues. V shed 3 bases and J shed 0 bases, with 15 bases lying between them. The V gene's germline CDR1 is GTSNPN and CDR2 SVGIG (reference sequence). Sequences were obtained from PBMCs or T cells enriched from blood (not recorded which). This rearrangement joins TRBV30 to TRBJ2-7, with D tentatively TRBD1 (6 bases). This sequence originates from a man aged 30 to 39 who had recovered from COVID-19. Written as DNA, the CDR3 is TGTGCCTGGAGCCTAACCGGGACATACTCCTACGAGCAGTACTTC. This gives the protein CAWSLTGTYSYEQYF.